Listed here are 30 T cell receptor beta chains from one sample, sequenced in a study of T cell repertoires in cytomegalovirus infection. MiXCR was run by TCRdb on the reads, yielding one entry per CDR3 protein. The sample holds approximately 250,000 distinct CDR3 sequences, around 6.4% seen once. The specimen sequenced was PBMCs. Every receptor here comes from a human donor in good health (CMV status not recorded). Some clones in this sample may be carry-over from other donors' samples.

This clonotype was counted ten times or more. The rearrangement links TRBV4-1 to TRBJ2-3, with D perhaps being TRBD1 or TRBD2 (6 bases each). The germline V gene has CDR1 MGHRA and CDR2 YSYEKL. This CDR3 has 16 amino acids. V lost 1 base and J 1 base, leaving 12 bases between the germline ends. The CDR3 protein is CASSQVPGARTDTQYF. CDR3 nucleotide sequence: TGCGCCAGCAGCCAAGTGCCGGGGGCCCGCACAGATACGCAGTATTTT.

This clonotype was observed many times. CDR3 loop: CASSQGGEAFF. In nucleotides, the CDR3 is TGTGCCAGCAGTCAGGGGGGCGAAGCTTTCTTT. V usage is TRBV28 and J usage is TRBJ1-1; 7 nucleotides align to TRBD1. The junction had 2 bases not matched to a gene; V was cut back by 5 bases and J by 8 bases. The CDR3 runs 11 residues. The germline V gene encodes CDR1 MDHEN and CDR2 SYDVKM.

This clonotype was seen at least ten times. The genes are TRBV11-3 and TRBJ2-7; D call uncertain. Between the trimmed V and J ends, which lost 3 bases and 2 bases, there was a span of 8 bases. The CDR3 consists of 13 residues. Germline CDR1 is SGHNT and CDR2 is YENEEA. DNA for the CDR3: TGTGCCAGCAGCTTCACAGAAACCTACGAGCAGTACTTC. This translates into CASSFTETYEQYF.

Ten or more counts support this clonotype. CDR3 sequence reads: CSARHYSGGDGYTF. The DNA for the CDR3 is TGCAGTGCTAGACACTATTCAGGGGGCGATGGCTACACCTTC. This chain links TRBV20-1 with TRBJ1-2; 8 bases match TRBD1. Germline-derived CDR1 and CDR2 are DFQATT and SNEGSKA (reference sequence). Losses at the gene ends were 2 bases for V and 6 bases for J; bases not matched to a gene: 8. This CDR3 is built from 14 residues.

At least ten counts were recorded for this clonotype. The gene calls are TRBV7-2 and TRBJ2-7; 7 nucleotides align to TRBD1. The CDR3 runs to 15 residues. The junction had 7 bases not matched to a gene; V was cut back by 1 base and J by 4 bases. Looked up from germline, CDR1 is SGHTA and CDR2 is FQGNSA. The DNA for the CDR3 is TGTGCCAGCAGCTTAGTAGGGGGCGAGACATACGAGCAGTACTTC. Its translation: CASSLVGGETYEQYF.

This clonotype appeared many times. V gene TRBV28 combines with J gene TRBJ2-7; no reliable D call. Trimming stripped 3 bases from V and 0 bases from J, with 12 bases between. Germline assignment: CDR1 MDHEN and CDR2 SYDVKM. The CDR3 consists of 15 residues. CDR3 sequence reads: CASSLGSKSSYEQYF. Written as DNA, the CDR3 is TGTGCCAGCAGTTTGGGCAGCAAGAGCTCCTACGAGCAGTACTTC.

Concerning this clonotype: Here the CDR3 omits its conserved ending phenylalanine or tryptophan, so a read error is the likely source. The V call is TRBV28, the J call TRBJ2-7, with 7 bases that match TRBD2. Germline loops: CDR1 MDHEN, CDR2 SYDVKM. V lost 5 bases and J lost 3; bases outside the gene matches: 10. This CDR3 has 15 amino acids. CDR3 bases: TGTGCCAGCAGTACCACCGGGACGGGGGGCTACGAGCAGTACTCC. Its protein is CASSTTGTGGYEQYS.

The chain is built from TRBV6-5 and TRBJ1-4; D gene uncertain. Germline V CDR1 and CDR2: MNHEY, SVGAGI. The CDR3 is 11 amino acids. Trimming removed 6 bases at V and 5 bases at J, with 4 bases between. CDR3 amino acids: CASRINEKLFF. As DNA, the CDR3 is TGTGCCAGCAGGATAAATGAAAAACTGTTTTTT.

This clonotype was observed many times. The chain links TRBV4-2 to TRBJ2-1, with TRBD1 matching over 10 bases. V lost 1 base and J lost 7; bases outside the gene matches: 10. The CDR3 covers 17 residues. The germline V gene has CDR1 LGHNA and CDR2 YNFKEQ. CDR3 nucleotides: TGTGCCAGCAGCCAAGGAAAGGGACAGGGGAGCGGTAATGAGCAGTTCTTC. This sequence encodes CASSQGKGQGSGNEQFF.

There are many counts of this clonotype. The chain carries TRBV10-3 and TRBJ2-5, with 9 nucleotides matching TRBD2. Germline trimming cut 4 bases from V and 3 bases from J; bases unmatched to any gene: 3. CDR3 size: 14 residues. The germline gives CDR1 ENHRY, CDR2 SYGVKD. The chain's CDR3 is CAISGRLAEETQYF. CDR3 nucleotide sequence: TGTGCCATCAGTGGAAGACTAGCGGAAGAGACCCAGTACTTC.

This clonotype has at least ten counts. The V and J genes are TRBV18 and TRBJ2-7; D remains unclear. Germline-derived CDR1 and CDR2 are KGHSH and LQKENI. CDR3 length: 16 amino acids. V was shortened by 1 base and J by 3 bases, with 16 bases between the two germline ends. Written as DNA, the CDR3 is TGTGCCAGCTCACCACAATCAGGAGCTTTATTCTACGAGCAGTACTTC. It yields the protein CASSPQSGALFYEQYF.

J is TRBJ2-5 and V is TRBV7-3, with 7 bases fitting TRBD1. V gave up 4 bases and J gave up 0 bases; unmatched junction bases: 2. CDR3 length: 14 amino acids. Germline CDR1 reads SGHTA; CDR2 reads FQGTGA. This chain's CDR3 is CASSSDRDQETQYF. The DNA for the CDR3 is TGTGCCAGCAGCTCTGACAGGGACCAAGAGACCCAGTACTTC.

This clonotype has a count of ten or more. The J gene is TRBJ2-6, the V gene TRBV29-1, with D maybe TRBD1 (5 bases). The CDR3 loop spans 16 amino acids. Trimming stripped 7 bases from V and 4 bases from J, with 20 bases between. CDR1 is SQVTM, CDR2 ANQGSEA, per germline. The CDR3 bases are TGCAGCGCCAGGTTGAGCAGGGTGGCCGGGGCCAACGTCCTGACTTTC. This translates into CSARLSRVAGANVLTF.

This clonotype has ten or more counts. The V call is TRBV28, the J call TRBJ2-1; D might be TRBD2 (6 bases). Germline CDR1 and CDR2: MDHEN and SYDVKM. The germline V and J ends were trimmed by 6 bases and 1 base, with 13 bases remaining between them. This CDR3 has 15 residues. The DNA for the CDR3 is TGTGCCAGCAGCCGAAGACTAGTTTCCTACAATGAGCAGTTCTTC. Translation gives CASSRRLVSYNEQFF.

This chain connects TRBV28 to TRBJ2-6; D perhaps matches TRBD2 (6 bases). V lost 5 bases and J lost 4, with 15 bases in between. CDR1 and CDR2 from the germline V gene are MDHEN and SYDVKM. This CDR3 has 16 amino acids. The CDR3 coding sequence is TGTGCCAGCAGTGGCCTTGGGGGGATGGGGGCCAACGTCCTGACTTTC. It specifies CASSGLGGMGANVLTF.

This clonotype was seen repeatedly, ten times or more. This sequence joins TRBV6-2 or TRBV6-3 and TRBJ1-5; a possible D gene is TRBD1 (5 bases). The CDR3 has 14 amino acids. Germline CDR1 MNHEY, CDR2 SVGEGT. V was clipped by 8 bases and J by 1 base, with 12 bases between them. The chain's CDR3 is CASQRGQSNQPQHF. The CDR3 DNA follows: TGTGCCAGCCAGCGGGGCCAGAGCAATCAGCCCCAGCATTTT.

This clonotype was observed at least ten times. The chain recombines TRBV10-2 with TRBJ2-5; the match to TRBD2 covers 7 bases. Germline V gene lookup returns CDR1 WSHSY and CDR2 SAAADI. The trim removed 2 bases at V and 2 bases at J, leaving 5 bases unmatched. CDR3 length equals 15 residues. In nucleotides, the CDR3 is TGCGCCAGCAGTGAGGGGGCGGGGGAACAAGAGACCCAGTACTTC. Translating it yields CASSEGAGEQETQYF.

This clonotype showed up just a few times. The chain carries TRBV10-3 and TRBJ2-7; D is perhaps TRBD2 (7 bases). V dropped 5 bases and J dropped 2 bases, with 16 bases sitting between them. Germline CDR1 is ENHRY and CDR2 is SYGVKD. CDR3 length: 15 residues. The CDR3 here is CAISPGGLAAYEQYF. CDR3 sequence (DNA): TGTGCCATCAGTCCCGGGGGGCTCGCCGCCTACGAGCAGTACTTC.

This clonotype was observed a few times. V and J are TRBV29-1 and TRBJ2-1; D possibly corresponds to TRBD2 (6 bases). V was trimmed by 7 bases and J by 8 bases, leaving 24 bases between them. Germline loops: CDR1 SQVTM, CDR2 ANQGSEA. This CDR3 is built from 15 residues. CDR3 coding DNA: TGCAGCGCCGATCGTAGACTAGTGAGATACGATGAGCAGTTCTTC. It encodes CSADRRLVRYDEQFF.

The rearrangement uses TRBV7-2 and TRBJ2-3, with TRBD2 matching 8 bases. The CDR3 spans 14 residues. The V gene's germline CDR1 is SGHTA and CDR2 FQGNSA. The J segment lost 6 bases and the V segment lost 5 bases, leaving 7 bases of the junction unmatched. CDR3 bases: TGTGCCAGCAGCGTTAGCGGGGCGGCGGATACGCAGTATTTT. Encoded protein: CASSVSGAADTQYF.

This clonotype showed up many times. The chain joins TRBV13 to TRBJ1-2; D not certain. Trimming cost V 2 bases and J 6 bases, with 4 bases left between them. The CDR3 is 11 residues long. The germline V gene has CDR1 PRHDT and CDR2 FYEKMQ (reference sequence). The chain's CDR3 is CASSLNNGYTF. The CDR3 nucleotides are TGTGCCAGCAGCTTAAATAATGGCTACACCTTC.

This clonotype was detected many times. The J gene is TRBJ2-1, the V gene TRBV6-2 or TRBV6-3; D unresolved. This CDR3 has 13 amino acids. Per germline, CDR1 MNHEY and CDR2 SVGEGT. V was shortened by 5 bases and J by 16 bases, with 21 bases between the two germline ends. The CDR3 DNA follows: TGTGCCAGCAGTCCTCAGAGATTAATCCCCATCTTCTTC. Translating it yields CASSPQRLIPIFF.

This clonotype showed up many times. The chain is built from TRBV3-1 and TRBJ2-7; the D gene is possibly TRBD1 (6 bases). Germline CDR1 and CDR2: LGHDT and YNNKEL (reference sequence). This CDR3 spans 13 amino acids. The V end lost 5 bases, the J end lost 2 bases, and 10 bases lay between the germline ends. The CDR3 DNA reads TGTGCCAGCAGCGAGACAGGTCCCTACGAGCAGTACTTC. Translated: CASSETGPYEQYF.

This clonotype was seen many times. This sequence joins TRBV7-2 and TRBJ2-2; 8 positions agree with TRBD2. The CDR3 is made up of 15 amino acids. V shed 5 bases, J shed 6 bases, and the junction held 8 bases outside the gene matches. The germline V gene encodes CDR1 SGHTA and CDR2 FQGNSA. The CDR3 DNA reads TGTGCCAGCAGCGCCTCGGGGGGGCCGGCCGGGGAGCTGTTTTTT. It translates to CASSASGGPAGELFF.

This clonotype appeared many times. The chain couples TRBV10-3 to TRBJ1-5; D is undetermined. Germline V gene sequence: CDR1 ENHRY, CDR2 SYGVKD. V lost 2 bases and J lost 1, with 9 bases in between. The CDR3 contains 15 residues. The CDR3 reads CAISELGVSNQPQHF. DNA of the CDR3: TGTGCCATCAGTGAGCTCGGGGTAAGCAATCAGCCCCAGCATTTT.

This clonotype has at least ten counts. This chain links TRBV7-2 with TRBJ2-1, with a weak D call TRBD1 (6 bases). In germline, CDR1 is SGHTA, CDR2 FQGNSA. CDR3 length: 13 residues. The germline V and J ends were trimmed by 5 bases and 8 bases, with 13 bases remaining between them. The CDR3 DNA is TGTGCCAGCAGCCTCCCCAGGGGACATGAGCAGTTCTTC. This encodes CASSLPRGHEQFF.

This clonotype was observed a handful of times. This chain uses TRBV30 with TRBJ1-5; D perhaps matches TRBD1 (6 bases). V shed 2 bases and J shed 1 base, with 18 bases lying between them. The V gene's germline CDR1 is GTSNPN and CDR2 SVGIG (reference sequence). The CDR3 extends over 17 amino acids. CDR3 sequence (DNA): TGTGCCTGGAGTCCGGAAGGGCCAGGGGTGAGCAATCAGCCCCAGCATTTT. Translation: CAWSPEGPGVSNQPQHF.

The chain uses TRBV5-6 and TRBJ2-3; 10 positions match TRBD2. This CDR3 has 16 residues. The germline V gene has CDR1 SGHDT and CDR2 YYEEEE. After removal of 4 bases from V and 1 base from J, the junction contained 6 bases not matched to a gene. As DNA, the CDR3 is TGTGCCAGCAGCACTCCTAGCGGGAGCGGCACAGATACGCAGTATTTT. Translation gives CASSTPSGSGTDTQYF.

This clonotype occurred many times. The chain links TRBV7-2 to TRBJ2-1, with D perhaps matching TRBD2 (6 bases). Germline CDR1 is SGHTA and CDR2 is FQGNSA. V was clipped by 1 base and J by 8 bases, with 15 bases between them. The CDR3 consists of 15 residues. The CDR3 region has the DNA TGTGCCAGCAGCTTAGGGGGGGTGGGCAGCGATGAGCAGTTCTTC. Translating gives CASSLGGVGSDEQFF.

Many counts were recorded for this clonotype. This sequence joins TRBV19 and TRBJ2-1, with 11 bases that match TRBD1. Trimming removed 6 bases from V and 8 bases from J; junction bases left unmatched: 6. Germline-derived CDR1 and CDR2 are LNHDA and SQIVND (reference sequence). The length of the CDR3 is 14 residues. Here the CDR3 reads CASSRDRGTDEQFF. CDR3 nucleotide sequence: TGTGCCAGTAGCCGGGACAGGGGGACGGATGAGCAGTTCTTC.